One and the same sample provided the 16 T cell receptor beta chains below, sequenced in a study of OX40 agonist ivuxolimab in advanced cancers. Profiling relied on immunoSEQ multiplex PCR, and the TCRdb table lists in-frame clones only, not all of them. This table holds tens of thousands of clones, approximately 94% found once. This specimen consisted of CD4+ or CD8+ T cells sorted from blood, obtained in a trial of the OX40 agonist ivuxolimab. These receptors were obtained from an adult with an advanced solid tumor such as melanoma, head and neck, liver or kidney cancer.

This rearrangement joins TRBV7-9 to TRBJ1-2; D not resolved. Per the germline V gene, CDR1 is SEHNR and CDR2 is FQNEAQ (reference sequence). Trimming pared 5 bases from V and 5 bases from J, leaving 9 bases between. The CDR3 totals 12 residues. This CDR3 is CASSPRGYGYTF. The CDR3 coding sequence is TGTGCCAGCAGCCCCCGGGGTTATGGCTACACCTTC.

The gene calls are TRBV28 and TRBJ1-2; 7 bases match TRBD1. The CDR3 covers 15 residues. Germline loops: CDR1 MDHEN, CDR2 SYDVKM. Unmatched junction bases numbered 6, after V lost 1 base and J lost 4 bases. CDR3 coding DNA: TGTGCCAGCAGTTTATTTAGGGGGCTGGGCTATGGCTACACCTTC. Translating it yields CASSLFRGLGYGYTF.

The gene calls are TRBV9 and TRBJ1-1, with 8 nucleotides matching TRBD1. V was clipped by 3 bases and J by 4 bases; unmatched bases: 5. The germline V gene encodes CDR1 SGDLS and CDR2 YYNGEE. There are 14 residues in the CDR3. The CDR3 reads CASSEGTGITEAFF. As DNA, the CDR3 is TGTGCCAGCAGCGAGGGGACAGGAATCACTGAAGCTTTCTTT. Using reference TRBV9 and TRBJ1-1 for the parts outside the CDR3, the full variable domain is DSGVTQTPKHLITATGQRVTLRCSPRSGDLSVYWYQQSLDQGLQFLIQYYNGEERAKGNILERFSAQQFPDLHSELNLSSLELGDSALYFCASSEGTGITEAFFGQGTRLTVV.

The V and J genes are TRBV30 and TRBJ2-1; possibly TRBD2 for D (6 bases). CDR1 GTSNPN and CDR2 SVGIG come from the germline V gene (reference sequence). This CDR3 has 13 residues. V dropped 5 bases and J dropped 6 bases, with 14 bases sitting between them. The DNA for the CDR3 is TGTGCCTGGGACGAAACGGGAGCCAATGAGCAGTTCTTC. This sequence encodes CAWDETGANEQFF.

V gene TRBV7-9 combines with J gene TRBJ1-5; D may be TRBD1 (5 bases). Germline V CDR1 and CDR2: SEHNR, FQNEAQ (reference sequence). V shed 0 bases and J shed 8 bases, with 8 bases lying between them. CDR3 length equals 13 residues. The CDR3 DNA sequence: TGTGCCAGCAGCTTAGCGGGGGGGGAGCCCCAGCATTTT. Its translation: CASSLAGGEPQHF.

The V and J genes are TRBV12-5 and TRBJ2-7; D gene unclear. Germline CDR1 LGHNT, CDR2 FRNRAP. The CDR3 has 12 residues. V was shortened by 0 bases and J by 6 bases, with 6 bases between the two germline ends. The CDR3 here is CASGLVQSEQYF. In DNA, the CDR3 is TGTGCTAGTGGTTTGGTACAGAGCGAGCAGTACTTC.

The chain combines TRBV4-3 with TRBJ2-7; a possible D gene is TRBD2 (6 bases). The V end lost 6 bases, the J end lost 7 bases, and 22 bases lay between the germline ends. The germline V gene encodes CDR1 LGHNA and CDR2 YSLEER. The CDR3 loop spans 15 amino acids. The CDR3 nucleotides are TGCGCCAGCAGACTCTCGGCCGGGAGCTTTAAGGAGCAGTACTTC. This encodes CASRLSAGSFKEQYF.

V gene TRBV7-2 combines with J gene TRBJ2-3, with D possibly being TRBD2 (6 bases). The germline V gene encodes CDR1 SGHTA and CDR2 FQGNSA. The CDR3 is 18 amino acids. V lost 1 base, J lost 0 bases, and 17 bases lay in between. CDR3 sequence reads: CASSLGGPGGTSTDTQYF. The DNA for the CDR3 is TGTGCCAGCAGCTTAGGGGGTCCCGGTGGGACTAGCACAGATACGCAGTATTTT.

This clone was counted a single time. The CDR3 coding sequence is TGTGCCAGCAGCTTGGAACAGGCTGGCTCCTACAATGAGCAGTTCTTC. This encodes CASSLEQAGSYNEQFF. V usage is TRBV5-5 and J usage is TRBJ2-1, with D perhaps TRBD1 (5 bases). Trimming took 0 bases from V and 0 from J, leaving 10 bases between them. This CDR3 is 16 amino acids long. Germline V gene lookup returns CDR1 SGHKS and CDR2 YYEKEE (reference sequence).

The chain couples TRBV7-9 to TRBJ2-7; 10 nucleotides line up with TRBD2. V shed 3 bases, J shed 5 bases, and the junction held 13 bases outside the gene matches. The CDR3 covers 17 residues. Germline values: CDR1 SEHNR, CDR2 FQNEAQ (reference sequence). CDR3 loop: CASSFGTSGNVIHEQYF. The CDR3 DNA follows: TGTGCCAGCAGCTTCGGAACTAGCGGGAACGTTATCCACGAGCAGTACTTC.

The chain joins TRBV28 to TRBJ2-7; possible D gene TRBD2, 5 bases. This CDR3 spans 15 amino acids. Germline CDR1 is MDHEN and CDR2 is SYDVKM. Trimming took 5 bases from V and 9 from J, leaving 23 bases between them. The DNA of the CDR3 is TGTGCCAGCAGTGCCCTTGAGGGAGTGAAGTCTCGGCAGTACTTC. It codes for CASSALEGVKSRQYF. Combining the CDR3 with reference TRBV28 and TRBJ2-7 gives the whole variable domain DVKVTQSSRYLVKRTGEKVFLECVQDMDHENMFWYRQDPGLGLRLIYFSYDVKMKEKGDIPEGYSVSREKKERFSLILESASTNQTSMYLCASSALEGVKSRQYFGPGTRLTVT.

V usage is TRBV6-5 and J usage is TRBJ2-7, with 7 bases that match TRBD2. The germline V gene encodes CDR1 MNHEY and CDR2 SVGAGI. V trimming: 5 bases; J trimming: 3 bases; junction bases outside the gene matches: 7. This CDR3 contains 14 residues. CDR3 coding DNA: TGTGCCAGCAGTATTCTAGCGGCCCTCTACGAGCAGTACTTC. It specifies CASSILAALYEQYF.

The chain recombines TRBV6-5 with TRBJ1-2, with unresolved D. The germline gives CDR1 MNHEY, CDR2 SVGAGI. The V end was cut by 3 bases, the J end by 5 bases, with 13 bases between. The CDR3 is 14 residues long. The CDR3 sequence: CASSYKGEGYGYTF. CDR3 bases: TGTGCCAGCAGTTATAAGGGCGAAGGGTATGGCTACACCTTC.

The chain carries TRBV5-6 and TRBJ2-1; no clear D. Looked up from germline, CDR1 is SGHDT and CDR2 is YYEEEE. This CDR3 contains 16 residues. Deletions cut 2 bases from V and 5 bases from J, with 17 bases between. The CDR3 DNA reads as TGTGCCAGCAGCTTCGGCCCAGATGTACCAGACAATGAGCAGTTCTTC. This translates into CASSFGPDVPDNEQFF. The variable domain in full, completed from reference TRBV5-6 and TRBJ2-1, reads DAGVTQSPTHLIKTRGQQVTLRCSPKSGHDTVSWYQQALGQGPQFIFQYYEEEERQRGNFPDRFSGHQFPNYSSELNVNALLLGDSALYLCASSFGPDVPDNEQFFGPGTRLTVL.

The sample holds one count of this clone. The V gene is TRBV2, the J gene TRBJ1-1; tentative D call: TRBD1 (5 bases). Germline CDR1 is SNHLY and CDR2 is FYNNEI. This CDR3 has 11 residues. Trimming pared 8 bases from V and 5 bases from J, leaving 9 bases between. The CDR3 region is CASGGETEAFF. The CDR3 DNA follows: TGTGCCAGCGGAGGGGAGACTGAAGCTTTCTTT. Filled out from reference TRBV2 and TRBJ1-1, the complete variable domain reads EPEVTQTPSHQVTQMGQEVILRCVPISNHLYFYWYRQILGQKVEFLVSFYNNEISEKSEIFDDQFSVERPDGSNFTLKIRSTKLEDSAMYFCASGGETEAFFGQGTRLTVV.

This chain links TRBV4-1 with TRBJ1-1, with no clear D. The CDR3 has 13 amino acids. Trimming cost V 6 bases and J 2 bases, with 10 bases left between them. CDR1 is MGHRA and CDR2 is YSYEKL in the germline V gene. The CDR3 DNA sequence: TGCGCCAGCAGGGTCGGAGAAAACACTGAAGCTTTCTTT. The encoded protein is CASRVGENTEAFF.